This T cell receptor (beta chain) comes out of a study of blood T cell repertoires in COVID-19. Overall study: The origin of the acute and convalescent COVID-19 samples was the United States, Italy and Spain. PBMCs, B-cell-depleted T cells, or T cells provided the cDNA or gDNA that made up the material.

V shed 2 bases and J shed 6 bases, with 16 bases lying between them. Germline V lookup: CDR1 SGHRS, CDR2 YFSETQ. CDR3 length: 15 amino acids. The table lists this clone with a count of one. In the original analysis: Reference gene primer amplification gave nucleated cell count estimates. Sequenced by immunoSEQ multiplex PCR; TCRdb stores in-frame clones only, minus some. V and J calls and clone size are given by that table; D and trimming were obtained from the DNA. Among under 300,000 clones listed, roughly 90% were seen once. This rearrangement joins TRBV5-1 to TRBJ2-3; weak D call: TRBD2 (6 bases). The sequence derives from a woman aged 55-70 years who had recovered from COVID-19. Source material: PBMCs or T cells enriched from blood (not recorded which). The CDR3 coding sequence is TGCGCCAGCAGCTTTGCTAGCGCCAAGTTGGATACGCAGTATTTT. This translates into CASSFASAKLDTQYF. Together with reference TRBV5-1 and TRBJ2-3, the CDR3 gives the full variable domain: KAGVTQTPRYLIKTRGQQVTLSCSPISGHRSVSWYQQTPGQGLQFLFEYFSETQRNKGNFPGRFSGRQFSNSRSEMNVSTLELGDSALYLCASSFASAKLDTQYFGPGTRLTVL.